The rows below give T cell receptor beta chains drawn from one sample of a study of blood T cell repertoires in COVID-19. Clones were read by immunoSEQ multiplex PCR, and TCRdb kept only the in-frame ones, dropping some. The table lists around 260,000 clones, 88% of them singletons. Material for sequencing was peripheral blood. The receptors shown here come from a human donor in a cohort sampled during active COVID-19. The CDR3 runs from the conserved cysteine through the conserved F or W. The D gene is left open where the match is weak. Not all rows give a size; the values are once, few, many and, for expanded clones, a class.

j_call	clone_size	v_call	d_call	cdr3_nt	cdr3_aa
TRBJ1-2	.	TRBV24-1	.	TGTGCCACCAGTGGCTCCTCTTTGGGGCTGTATGGCTACACCTTC	CATSGSSLGLYGYTF
TRBJ1-3	.	TRBV28	.	TGTGCCAGCGCTACGCGGGGAAACACCATATATTTT	CASATRGNTIYF
TRBJ1-2	.	TRBV11-2	.	TGTGCCAGCAGCCAGCGACAGGCTGACTACACCTTC	CASSQRQADYTF
TRBJ2-3	.	TRBV7-8	.	TGTGCCAGCAGCATAACGGCGCGGGGTAGCACAGATACGCAGTATTTT	CASSITARGSTDTQYF
TRBJ1-3	.	TRBV4-2	.	TGTGCCAGCAGCCAAGATGTAGGGGGCTCTGGAAACACCATATATTTT	CASSQDVGGSGNTIYF
TRBJ1-6	.	TRBV27	.	TGTGCCAGCAGTTCTCAGGGATTCGGTAATTCACCCCTCCACTTT	CASSSQGFGNSPLHF
TRBJ2-5	.	TRBV3-1/TRBV3-2	TRBD2	TGTGCCAGCAGCCAAGATCGGGGGGACTACCAAGAGACCCAGTACTTC	CASSQDRGDYQETQYF
TRBJ1-3	.	TRBV5-1	.	TGCGCCAGCAGCTTACAAACTCGGACAGCGGACACCATATATTTT	CASSLQTRTADTIYF
TRBJ1-1	.	TRBV9	TRBD1	TGTGCCAGCAGCGGGAGCCAGGGGGCCCGTGCTTTCTTT	CASSGSQGARAFF
TRBJ1-1	once	TRBV11-2	TRBD1	TGTGCCAGCAGACGTACAGGGGGGCTTCCCTGGACTTTCTTT	CASRRTGGLPWTFF
TRBJ2-5	.	TRBV19	.	TGTGCCAGTTGTCAGGATCGGACAGAGCAAGAGACCCAGTACTTC	CASCQDRTEQETQYF
TRBJ2-1	.	TRBV7-2	TRBD1	TGTGCCAGCAGCTACGGGACAGGTGAGCAGTTCTTC	CASSYGTGEQFF
TRBJ2-2	.	TRBV18	TRBD1	TGTGCCAGCTCACTGGGGACAGGGGGCACGTACACCGGGGAGCTGTTTTTT	CASSLGTGGTYTGELFF
TRBJ2-2	.	TRBV14	.	TGTGCCAGCAGCCAGATTACAGGGTCGTACACCGGGGAGCTGTTTTTT	CASSQITGSYTGELFF
TRBJ2-1	.	TRBV19	.	TGTGCCAGTAGTATAGTCGGCGGGACAGCCTACAATGAGCAGTTCTTC	CASSIVGGTAYNEQFF
TRBJ1-2	.	TRBV6-7	.	TGTGCCAGCAGTTCCCCGCCGGGGGGAGCTGGTGGCTACACCTTC	CASSSPPGGAGGYTF
TRBJ1-1	.	TRBV7-2	.	TGTGCCAGCAGCTTAACGGGAGGGCGAAAGAACACTGAAGCTTTCTTT	CASSLTGGRKNTEAFF
TRBJ1-1	.	TRBV25-1	.	TGTGCCAGCAGTATGTACAGGGAAGCTTTCTTT	CASSMYREAFF
TRBJ1-2	many	TRBV27	TRBD1	TGTGCCAGCAGTTTAGAGCCGGGACAGCCGAGGGGCTACACCTTC	CASSLEPGQPRGYTF
TRBJ2-3	.	TRBV3-1/TRBV3-2	.	TGTGCCAGCAGCCCCTTGGGGGCTAGCACAGATACGCAGTATTTT	CASSPLGASTDTQYF
TRBJ2-7	.	TRBV5-1	TRBD1	TGCGCCAGCAGCCGAGGGGGCCCCTCCTACGAGCAGTACTTC	CASSRGGPSYEQYF
TRBJ2-3	.	TRBV6-5	TRBD1	TGTGCCATACAGGGGGTCAAGGCAGATACGCAGTATTTT	CAIQGVKADTQYF
TRBJ1-5	.	TRBV6-5	TRBD1	TGTGCCAGCAGTATCCGACAGGGGAATCAGCCCCAGCATTTT	CASSIRQGNQPQHF
TRBJ1-3	.	TRBV4-1	.	TGCGCCAGCAGCCAAGAAGATGCCAGTGGAAACACCATATATTTT	CASSQEDASGNTIYF
TRBJ2-7	.	TRBV7-9	TRBD1	TGTGCCAGCAGGCCTCCGGGACAGTCCTCCTACGAGCAGTACTTC	CASRPPGQSSYEQYF
TRBJ1-5	.	TRBV5-4	TRBD1	TGTGCCAGCAGCGGGGGACAGGGTGGGAATCAGCCCCAGCATTTT	CASSGGQGGNQPQHF
TRBJ2-5	.	TRBV5-4	TRBD2	TGTGCCAGCAGCCCTCCCACTAGCGGGAGAACGGAGACCCAGTACTTC	CASSPPTSGRTETQYF
TRBJ2-3	once	TRBV15	TRBD2	TGTGCCACCGCTTTATTAGCGGGAGCTAGCACAGATACGCAGTATTTT	CATALLAGASTDTQYF
TRBJ2-3	.	TRBV18	TRBD1	TGTGCCAGCTCACGGGGACAGAGCCCAACAGATACGCAGTATTTT	CASSRGQSPTDTQYF
TRBJ2-7	.	TRBV7-2	.	TGTGCCAGCAGCTCCCGGGTGTATGGCGACGAGCAGTACTTC	CASSSRVYGDEQYF
TRBJ2-3	.	TRBV9	.	TGTGCCAGCAGCGTATACGGGGGAGGTTCTTCAGATACGCAGTATTTT	CASSVYGGGSSDTQYF
TRBJ1-4	.	TRBV6-5	.	TGTGCCAGCAGTTACTCAAAACAGAGTAATGAAAAACTGTTTTTT	CASSYSKQSNEKLFF
TRBJ2-1	.	TRBV27	TRBD1	TGTGCCAGCAGTTTATCTGGACAGGGAAGGAGGAATGAGCAGTTCTTC	CASSLSGQGRRNEQFF
TRBJ1-1	.	TRBV11-3	.	TGTGCCAGCAGCCTCGGAGAGGGTGAAGCTTTCTTT	CASSLGEGEAFF
TRBJ2-7	few	TRBV9	.	TGTGCCAGCAGCCCAAGGGGGGGGCAGGCCTACGAGCAGTACTTC	CASSPRGGQAYEQYF
TRBJ1-1	.	TRBV27	.	TGTGCCAGCAGTCCTTTATATACAGGGACCCCGAACACTGAAGCTTTCTTT	CASSPLYTGTPNTEAFF
TRBJ2-3	.	TRBV7-9	.	TGTGCCAGCAGCTTAGTGGGGGCGCTTTCTAGCACAGATACGCAGTATTTT	CASSLVGALSSTDTQYF